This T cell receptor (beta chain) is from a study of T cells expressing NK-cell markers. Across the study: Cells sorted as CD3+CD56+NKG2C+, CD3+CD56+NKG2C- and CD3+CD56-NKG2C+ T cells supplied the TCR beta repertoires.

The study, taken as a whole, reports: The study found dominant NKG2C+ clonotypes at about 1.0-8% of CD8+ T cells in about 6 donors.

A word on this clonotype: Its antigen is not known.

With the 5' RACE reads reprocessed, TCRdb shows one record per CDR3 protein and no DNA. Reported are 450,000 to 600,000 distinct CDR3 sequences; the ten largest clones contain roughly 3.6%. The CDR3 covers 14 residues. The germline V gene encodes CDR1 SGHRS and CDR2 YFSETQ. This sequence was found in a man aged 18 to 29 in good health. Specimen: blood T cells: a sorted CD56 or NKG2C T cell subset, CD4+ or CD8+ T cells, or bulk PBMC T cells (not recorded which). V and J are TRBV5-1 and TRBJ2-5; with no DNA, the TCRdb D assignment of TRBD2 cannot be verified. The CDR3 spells CASSPSRVGETQYF.